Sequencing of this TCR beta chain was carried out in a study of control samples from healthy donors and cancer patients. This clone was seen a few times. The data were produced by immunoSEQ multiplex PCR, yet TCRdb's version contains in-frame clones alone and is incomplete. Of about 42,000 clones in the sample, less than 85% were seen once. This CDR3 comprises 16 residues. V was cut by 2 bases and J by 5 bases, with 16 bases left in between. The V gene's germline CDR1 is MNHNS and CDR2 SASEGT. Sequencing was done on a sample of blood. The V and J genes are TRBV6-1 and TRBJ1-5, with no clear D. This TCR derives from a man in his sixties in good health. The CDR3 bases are TGTGCCAGCAGTGAAAGGGCAGGCATCGGGTATCAGCCCCAGCATTTT. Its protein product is CASSERAGIGYQPQHF.